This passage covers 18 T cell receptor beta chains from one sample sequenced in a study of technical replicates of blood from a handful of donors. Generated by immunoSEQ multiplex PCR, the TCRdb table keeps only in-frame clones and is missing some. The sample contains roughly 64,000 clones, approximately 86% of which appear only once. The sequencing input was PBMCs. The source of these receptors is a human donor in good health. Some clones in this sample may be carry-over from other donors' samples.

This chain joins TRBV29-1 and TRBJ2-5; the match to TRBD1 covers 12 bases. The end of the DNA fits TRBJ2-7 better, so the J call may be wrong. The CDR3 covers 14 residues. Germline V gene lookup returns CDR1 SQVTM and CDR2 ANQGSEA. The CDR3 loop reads CSVEEGQGAAEQYF. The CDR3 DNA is TGCAGCGTTGAAGAGGGACAGGGGGCAGCCGAGCAGTACTTC.

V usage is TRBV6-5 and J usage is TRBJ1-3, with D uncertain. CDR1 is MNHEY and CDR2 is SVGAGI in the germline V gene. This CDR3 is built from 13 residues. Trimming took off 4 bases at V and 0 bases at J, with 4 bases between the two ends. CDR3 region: CASSSSSGNTIYF. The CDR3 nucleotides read TGTGCCAGCAGTTCGAGCTCTGGAAACACCATATATTTT.

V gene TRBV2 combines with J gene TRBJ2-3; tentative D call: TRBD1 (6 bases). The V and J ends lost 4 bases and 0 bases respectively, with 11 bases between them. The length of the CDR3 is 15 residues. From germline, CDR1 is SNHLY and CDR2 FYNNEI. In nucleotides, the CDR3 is TGTGCCAGCAGTGGGGGGCATACTAGCACAGATACGCAGTATTTT. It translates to CASSGGHTSTDTQYF.

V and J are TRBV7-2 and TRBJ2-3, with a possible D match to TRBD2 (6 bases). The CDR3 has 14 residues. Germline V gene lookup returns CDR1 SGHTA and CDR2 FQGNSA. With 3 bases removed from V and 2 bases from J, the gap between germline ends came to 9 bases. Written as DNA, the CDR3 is TGTGCCAGCAGCTTCCGGACTACCACAGATACGCAGTATTTT. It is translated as CASSFRTTTDTQYF. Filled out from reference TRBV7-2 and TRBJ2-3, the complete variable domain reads GAGVSQSPSNKVTEKGKDVELRCDPISGHTALYWYRQSLGQGLEFLIYFQGNSAPDKSGLPSDRFSAERTGGSVSTLTIQRTQQEDSAVYLCASSFRTTTDTQYFGPGTRLTVL.

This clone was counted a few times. CDR3 in DNA: TGTGCCAGCAGTGGACTACAGGGGAACACTGAAGCTTTCTTT. Its protein is CASSGLQGNTEAFF. The chain joins TRBV2 to TRBJ1-1; D might be TRBD1 (6 bases). The CDR3 loop spans 14 amino acids. V lost 4 bases to trimming and J lost 1 base, with 10 bases between them. Germline V CDR1 and CDR2: SNHLY, FYNNEI. Supplemented by reference TRBV2 and TRBJ1-1, the full variable domain reads EPEVTQTPSHQVTQMGQEVILRCVPISNHLYFYWYRQILGQKVEFLVSFYNNEISEKSEIFDDQFSVERPDGSNFTLKIRSTKLEDSAMYFCASSGLQGNTEAFFGQGTRLTVV.

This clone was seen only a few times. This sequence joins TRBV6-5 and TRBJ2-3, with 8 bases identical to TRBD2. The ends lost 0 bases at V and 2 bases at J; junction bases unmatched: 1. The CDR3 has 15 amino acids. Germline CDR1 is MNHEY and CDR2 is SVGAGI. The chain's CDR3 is CASSYSRGVTDTQYF. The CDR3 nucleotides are TGTGCCAGCAGTTACTCGCGGGGGGTCACAGATACGCAGTATTTT.

This chain's CDR3 is CASSLLQRGAGGELFF. CDR3 coding DNA: TGTGCCAGCAGCTTGTTACAGCGGGGGGCCGGCGGGGAGCTGTTTTTT. The V gene is TRBV5-4, the J gene TRBJ2-2; 9 positions agree with TRBD2. The trim removed 1 base at V and 7 bases at J, leaving 8 bases unmatched. The CDR3 runs to 16 residues. The germline gives CDR1 SGHNT, CDR2 YYREEE (reference sequence).

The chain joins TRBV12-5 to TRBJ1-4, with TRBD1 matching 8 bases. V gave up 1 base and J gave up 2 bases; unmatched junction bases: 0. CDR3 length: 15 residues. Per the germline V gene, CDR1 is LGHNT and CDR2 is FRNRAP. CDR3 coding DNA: TGTGCTAGTGGTTTGGACAGGGGGACTAATGAAAAACTGTTTTTT. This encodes CASGLDRGTNEKLFF.

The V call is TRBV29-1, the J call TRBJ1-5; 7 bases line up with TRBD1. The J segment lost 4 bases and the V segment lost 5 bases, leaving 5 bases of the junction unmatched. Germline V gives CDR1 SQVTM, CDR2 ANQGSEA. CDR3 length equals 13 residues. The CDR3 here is CSVLQGTNQPQHF. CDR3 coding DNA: TGCAGCGTTCTACAGGGGACTAATCAGCCCCAGCATTTT.

CDR3 loop: CASNKGSGGYEQYF. CDR3 DNA sequence: TGTGCCAGTAACAAAGGTAGCGGAGGCTACGAGCAGTACTTC. The chain has TRBV6-6 and TRBJ2-7, with D possibly being TRBD2 (6 bases). Trimming pared 9 bases from V and 3 bases from J, leaving 18 bases between. The CDR3 is 14 amino acids. Germline V lookup: CDR1 MNHNY, CDR2 SVGAGI (reference sequence).

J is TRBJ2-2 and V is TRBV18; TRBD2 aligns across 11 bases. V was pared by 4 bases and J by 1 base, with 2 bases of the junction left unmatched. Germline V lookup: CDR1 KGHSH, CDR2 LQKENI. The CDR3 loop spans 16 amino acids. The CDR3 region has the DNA TGTGCCAGCTCACTTGGACTAGCGGGGAACACCGGGGAGCTGTTTTTT. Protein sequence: CASSLGLAGNTGELFF.

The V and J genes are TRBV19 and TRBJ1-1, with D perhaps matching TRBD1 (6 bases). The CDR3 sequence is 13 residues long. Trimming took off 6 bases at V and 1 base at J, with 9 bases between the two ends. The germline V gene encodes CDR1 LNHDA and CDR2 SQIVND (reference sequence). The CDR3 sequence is CASSQQGNTEAFF. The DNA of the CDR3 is TGTGCCAGTAGCCAACAGGGGAACACTGAAGCTTTCTTT.

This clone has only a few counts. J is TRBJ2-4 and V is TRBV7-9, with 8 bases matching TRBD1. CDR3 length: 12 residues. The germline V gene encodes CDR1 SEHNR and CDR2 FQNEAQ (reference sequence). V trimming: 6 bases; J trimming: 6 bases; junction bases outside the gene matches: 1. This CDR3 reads CASSGQGNIQYF. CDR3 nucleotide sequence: TGTGCCAGCAGTGGACAGGGAAACATTCAGTACTTC.

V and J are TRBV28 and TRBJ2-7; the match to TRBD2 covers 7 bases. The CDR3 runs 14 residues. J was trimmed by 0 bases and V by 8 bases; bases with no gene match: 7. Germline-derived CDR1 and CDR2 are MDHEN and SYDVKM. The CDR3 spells CASCKRGTSYEQYF. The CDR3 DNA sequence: TGTGCCAGCTGCAAGCGGGGCACCTCCTACGAGCAGTACTTC. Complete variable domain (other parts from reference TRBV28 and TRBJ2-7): DVKVTQSSRYLVKRTGEKVFLECVQDMDHENMFWYRQDPGLGLRLIYFSYDVKMKEKGDIPEGYSVSREKKERFSLILESASTNQTSMYLCASCKRGTSYEQYFGPGTRLTVT.

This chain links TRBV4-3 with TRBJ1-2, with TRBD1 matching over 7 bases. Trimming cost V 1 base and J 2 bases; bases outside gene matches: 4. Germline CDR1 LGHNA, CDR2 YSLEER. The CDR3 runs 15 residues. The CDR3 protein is CASSQVMTGNYGYTF. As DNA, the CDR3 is TGCGCCAGCAGCCAAGTCATGACAGGGAACTATGGCTACACCTTC.

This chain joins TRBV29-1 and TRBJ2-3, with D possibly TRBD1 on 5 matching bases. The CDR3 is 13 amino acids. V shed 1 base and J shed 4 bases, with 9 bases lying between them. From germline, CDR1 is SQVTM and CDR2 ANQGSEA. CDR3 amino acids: CSVEAGRADTQYF. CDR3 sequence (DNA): TGCAGCGTTGAAGCAGGGCGTGCAGATACGCAGTATTTT.

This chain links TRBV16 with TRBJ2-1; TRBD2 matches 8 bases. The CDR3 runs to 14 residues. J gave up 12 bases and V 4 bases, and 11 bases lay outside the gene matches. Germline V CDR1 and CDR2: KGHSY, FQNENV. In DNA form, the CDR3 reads TGTGCCAGCAGCCCCAGCGGGAGTTCTACAGGGCAGTTCTTC. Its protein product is CASSPSGSSTGQFF.

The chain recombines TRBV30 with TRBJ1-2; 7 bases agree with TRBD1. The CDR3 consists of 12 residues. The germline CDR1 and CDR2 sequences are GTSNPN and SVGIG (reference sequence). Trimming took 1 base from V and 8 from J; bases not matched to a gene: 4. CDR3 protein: CAWSGDRRGYTF. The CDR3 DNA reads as TGTGCCTGGAGTGGGGACAGACGCGGCTACACCTTC.